The rows below give T cell receptor beta chains drawn from one sample of a study of human T cells and chemical hapten exposure. TCRdb re-called the RACE reads through MiXCR, storing one row per CDR3 protein. This table has roughly 75,000 distinct CDR3 sequences, about 9.2% appearing once. Sequencing was performed on whole blood. The receptors here all came from a female donor in good health. Some clones in this sample may be carry-over from other donors' samples. Each CDR3 is given with its conserved first and last residue. Fields, in order: clone size, V gene, D gene, J gene, CDR3 DNA, CDR3 protein. A D gene is named only where the DNA matches it firmly. Clone size appears in some rows only: once, few, many, or a class for an expanded clone.

abundance: few
v_gene: TRBV5-1
d_gene: TRBD1
j_gene: TRBJ1-1
CDR3nt: TGCGCCAGCAGGGGGACAGGCGACACTGAAGCTTTCTTT
CDR3aa: CASRGTGDTEAFF

abundance: many
v_gene: TRBV18
d_gene: TRBD1
j_gene: TRBJ1-5
CDR3nt: TGTGCCAGCTCACCACCGGGAGGAGGACAGGGGGATCAGCCCCAGCATTTT
CDR3aa: CASSPPGGGQGDQPQHF

abundance: many
v_gene: TRBV7-2
d_gene: TRBD2
j_gene: TRBJ2-5
CDR3nt: TGTGCCAGCAGCTTGATAAGACTAGCAACGGCCCAGTACTTC
CDR3aa: CASSLIRLATAQYF

abundance: few
v_gene: TRBV2
d_gene: NA
j_gene: TRBJ2-7
CDR3nt: TGTGCCAGCAGTGGAAGGGTAGGATCCTACGAGCAGTACTTC
CDR3aa: CASSGRVGSYEQYF

abundance: NA
v_gene: TRBV19
d_gene: NA
j_gene: TRBJ2-6
CDR3nt: TGTGCCAGTAGTGTCGACGCTAACTCTGGGGCCAACGTCCTGACTTTC
CDR3aa: CASSVDANSGANVLTF

abundance: medium-sized
v_gene: TRBV6-5
d_gene: NA
j_gene: TRBJ2-6
CDR3nt: TGTGCCAGCACCCCGGGGAGTGGCGGGGCCAACGTCCTGACTTTC
CDR3aa: CASTPGSGGANVLTF

abundance: many
v_gene: TRBV3-1
d_gene: TRBD1
j_gene: TRBJ1-4
CDR3nt: TGTGCCAGCAGCCAGCAGGGGGCGCACAATGAAAAACTGTTTTTT
CDR3aa: CASSQQGAHNEKLFF

abundance: few
v_gene: TRBV7-3
d_gene: NA
j_gene: TRBJ1-6
CDR3nt: TGTGCCAGCAGCCCCGGGGGGAGGTCACCCCTCCACTTT
CDR3aa: CASSPGGRSPLHF

abundance: few
v_gene: TRBV7-8
d_gene: NA
j_gene: TRBJ2-6
CDR3nt: TGTGCCAGCAGCTTGGGGGTGGCGGGGATAGGGGCCAACGTCCTGACTTTC
CDR3aa: CASSLGVAGIGANVLTF

abundance: few
v_gene: TRBV20-1
d_gene: NA
j_gene: TRBJ2-1
CDR3nt: TGCAGTGCTAGAGGCCGGACAACACCGTACAATGAGCAGTTCTTC
CDR3aa: CSARGRTTPYNEQFF

abundance: many
v_gene: TRBV3-1
d_gene: NA
j_gene: TRBJ2-7
CDR3nt: TGTGCCAGCAGCCAGAGAGGACTTTACGAGCAGTACTTC
CDR3aa: CASSQRGLYEQYF

abundance: few
v_gene: TRBV5-6
d_gene: NA
j_gene: TRBJ2-5
CDR3nt: TGTGCCAGCAGTCGTACTGGCCCGGAGACCCAGTACTTC
CDR3aa: CASSRTGPETQYF

abundance: many
v_gene: TRBV20-1
d_gene: NA
j_gene: TRBJ1-1
CDR3nt: TGCAGTGCTAGAGATTCGGCCCCGACAACAGGGATTCGGCGGCCTTCTGCTTTCTTT
CDR3aa: CSARDSAPTTGIRRPSAFF

abundance: many
v_gene: TRBV2
d_gene: NA
j_gene: TRBJ1-2
CDR3nt: TGTGCCAGCAGTGTCGGCAGGGATAACTATGGCTACACCTTC
CDR3aa: CASSVGRDNYGYTF

abundance: NA
v_gene: TRBV6-5
d_gene: NA
j_gene: TRBJ1-1
CDR3nt: TGTGCCAGCAGTTCAAGGATGAACACTGAAGCTTTCTTT
CDR3aa: CASSSRMNTEAFF

abundance: many
v_gene: TRBV7-3
d_gene: NA
j_gene: TRBJ1-1
CDR3nt: TGTGCCAGCAGCTTAGTGGGGATGAACACTGAAGCTTTCTTT
CDR3aa: CASSLVGMNTEAFF

abundance: many
v_gene: TRBV20-1
d_gene: NA
j_gene: TRBJ1-5
CDR3nt: TGCAGTGCTACCACACAGGGCTTCAATCAGCCCCAGCATTTT
CDR3aa: CSATTQGFNQPQHF

abundance: few
v_gene: TRBV13
d_gene: TRBD1
j_gene: TRBJ1-2
CDR3nt: TGTGCCAGCAGCTCGGACAGGGGGCTGAATGGCTACACCTTC
CDR3aa: CASSSDRGLNGYTF

abundance: few
v_gene: TRBV5-1
d_gene: TRBD2
j_gene: TRBJ2-3
CDR3nt: TGCGCCACTCGACTAGCCGAGCCCACAGATACGCAGTATTTT
CDR3aa: CATRLAEPTDTQYF

abundance: many
v_gene: TRBV5-1
d_gene: NA
j_gene: TRBJ2-3
CDR3nt: TGCGCCAGCAGCACAATCTCCGGGCCCAAGGATACGCAGTATTTT
CDR3aa: CASSTISGPKDTQYF

abundance: few
v_gene: TRBV2
d_gene: TRBD2
j_gene: TRBJ2-3
CDR3nt: TGTGCCAGCAGTGCCAGCGGGGGGGCCGCAGATACGCAGTATTTT
CDR3aa: CASSASGGAADTQYF

abundance: NA
v_gene: TRBV2
d_gene: NA
j_gene: TRBJ1-2
CDR3nt: TGTGCCAGCAGCATCGTTGCGGGTAACTATGGCTACACCTTC
CDR3aa: CASSIVAGNYGYTF

abundance: many
v_gene: TRBV3-1
d_gene: NA
j_gene: TRBJ2-6
CDR3nt: TGTGCCAGCAGCCAACCCTGGGTGGCTGGGGCCAACGTCCTGACTTTC
CDR3aa: CASSQPWVAGANVLTF

abundance: NA
v_gene: TRBV7-2
d_gene: TRBD2
j_gene: TRBJ2-1
CDR3nt: TGTGCCAGCAGCTCCCGACTAGCGGGGAACAATGAGCAGTTCTTC
CDR3aa: CASSSRLAGNNEQFF

abundance: many
v_gene: TRBV25-1
d_gene: TRBD1
j_gene: TRBJ2-1
CDR3nt: TGTGCCAGCAGTGAAGGGACAGGGTCCAACTCCTACAATGAGCAGTTCTTC
CDR3aa: CASSEGTGSNSYNEQFF

abundance: few
v_gene: TRBV4-3
d_gene: TRBD1
j_gene: TRBJ1-1
CDR3nt: TGCGCCACCTCCCGAGGGCTTACAGGGGGCCGCGGAACTGAAGCTTTCTTT
CDR3aa: CATSRGLTGGRGTEAFF

abundance: few
v_gene: TRBV4-3
d_gene: NA
j_gene: TRBJ2-3
CDR3nt: TGCGCCAGCAGCCAAGATCTAGGAGGGGCAAGGACAGATACGCAGTATTTT
CDR3aa: CASSQDLGGARTDTQYF